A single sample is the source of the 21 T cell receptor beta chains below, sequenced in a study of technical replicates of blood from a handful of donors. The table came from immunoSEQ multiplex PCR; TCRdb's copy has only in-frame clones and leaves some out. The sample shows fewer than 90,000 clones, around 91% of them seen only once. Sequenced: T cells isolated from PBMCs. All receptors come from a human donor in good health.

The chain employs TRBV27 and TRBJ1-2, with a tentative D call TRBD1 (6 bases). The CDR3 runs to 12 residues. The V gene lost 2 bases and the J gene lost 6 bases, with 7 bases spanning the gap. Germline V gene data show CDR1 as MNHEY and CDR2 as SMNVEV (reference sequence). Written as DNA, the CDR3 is TGTGCCAGCAGTTTAGCAGGGGATGGCTACACCTTC. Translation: CASSLAGDGYTF.

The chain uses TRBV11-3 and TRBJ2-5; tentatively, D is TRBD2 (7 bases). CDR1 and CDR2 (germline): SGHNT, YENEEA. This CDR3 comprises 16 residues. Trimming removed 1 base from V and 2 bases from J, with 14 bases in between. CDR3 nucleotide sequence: TGTGCCAGCAGCTTAGGAAGGGAGGGGGTGCAAGAGACCCAGTACTTC. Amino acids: CASSLGREGVQETQYF.

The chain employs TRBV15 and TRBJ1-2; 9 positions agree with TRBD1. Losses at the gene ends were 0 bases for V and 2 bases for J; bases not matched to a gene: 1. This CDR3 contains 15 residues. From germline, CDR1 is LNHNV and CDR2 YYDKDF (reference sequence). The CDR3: CATSREGQGNYGYTF. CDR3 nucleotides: TGTGCCACCAGCAGAGAAGGACAGGGGAACTATGGCTACACCTTC.

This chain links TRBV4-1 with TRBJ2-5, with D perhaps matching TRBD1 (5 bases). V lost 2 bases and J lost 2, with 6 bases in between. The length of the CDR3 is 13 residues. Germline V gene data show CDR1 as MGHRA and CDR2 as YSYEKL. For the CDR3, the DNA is TGCGCCAGCAGCCAACAGGGACAAGAGACCCAGTACTTC. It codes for CASSQQGQETQYF.

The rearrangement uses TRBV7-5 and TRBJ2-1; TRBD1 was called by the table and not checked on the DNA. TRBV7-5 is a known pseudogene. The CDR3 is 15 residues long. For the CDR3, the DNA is TGTGTCAGAAGCTTAAGGGGCGCGTCCTACAATGAGCAGTTCTTC. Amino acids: CVRSLRGASYNEQFF.

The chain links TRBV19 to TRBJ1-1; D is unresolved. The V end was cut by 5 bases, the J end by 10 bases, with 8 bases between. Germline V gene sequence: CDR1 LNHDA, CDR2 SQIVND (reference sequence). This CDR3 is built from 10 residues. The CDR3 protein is CASSGIGAFF. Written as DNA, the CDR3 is TGTGCCAGTAGTGGTATCGGAGCTTTCTTT.

DNA of the CDR3: TGCGCCAGCTCCACAGGGCACGAGACCCAGTACTTC. Protein: CASSTGHETQYF. The rearrangement joins TRBV10-1 to TRBJ2-5; TRBD1 might be the D (6 bases). The ends were cut back, 8 bases at V and 5 bases at J, with 12 bases in the middle. CDR3 size: 12 residues. CDR1 and CDR2 from the germline V gene are WNHNN and SYGVQD (reference sequence).

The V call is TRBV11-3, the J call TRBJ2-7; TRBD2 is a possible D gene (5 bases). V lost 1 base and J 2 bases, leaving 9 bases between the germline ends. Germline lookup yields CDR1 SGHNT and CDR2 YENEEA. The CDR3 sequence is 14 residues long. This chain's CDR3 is CASSLVGSTYEQYF. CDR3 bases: TGTGCCAGCAGCTTAGTAGGGAGCACCTACGAGCAGTACTTC.

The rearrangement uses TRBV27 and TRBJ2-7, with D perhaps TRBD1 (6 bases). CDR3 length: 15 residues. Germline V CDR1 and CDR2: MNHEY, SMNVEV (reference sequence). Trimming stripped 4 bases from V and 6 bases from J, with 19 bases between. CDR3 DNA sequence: TGTGCCAGCAGTTATGCCGCCGGGACAAACCTCGAGCAGTACTTC. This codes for CASSYAAGTNLEQYF.

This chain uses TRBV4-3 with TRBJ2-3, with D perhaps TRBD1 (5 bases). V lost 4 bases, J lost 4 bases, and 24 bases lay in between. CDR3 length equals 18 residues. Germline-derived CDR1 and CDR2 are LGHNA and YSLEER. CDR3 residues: CASSPEWMSGPGADTQYF. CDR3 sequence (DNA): TGCGCCAGCAGCCCTGAGTGGATGTCAGGGCCGGGTGCAGATACGCAGTATTTT.

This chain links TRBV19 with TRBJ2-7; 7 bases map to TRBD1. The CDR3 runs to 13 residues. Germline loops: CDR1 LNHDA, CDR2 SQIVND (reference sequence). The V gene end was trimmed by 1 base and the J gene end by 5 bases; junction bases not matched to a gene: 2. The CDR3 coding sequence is TGTGCCAGTAGTATAGGAGGACAGGACGAGCAGTACTTC. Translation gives CASSIGGQDEQYF.

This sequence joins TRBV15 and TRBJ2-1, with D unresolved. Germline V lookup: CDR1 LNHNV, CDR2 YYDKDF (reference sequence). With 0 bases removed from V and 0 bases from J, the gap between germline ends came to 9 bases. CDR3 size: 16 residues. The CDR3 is CATSREFASSYNEQFF. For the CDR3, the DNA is TGTGCCACCAGCAGAGAATTTGCGAGCTCCTACAATGAGCAGTTCTTC.

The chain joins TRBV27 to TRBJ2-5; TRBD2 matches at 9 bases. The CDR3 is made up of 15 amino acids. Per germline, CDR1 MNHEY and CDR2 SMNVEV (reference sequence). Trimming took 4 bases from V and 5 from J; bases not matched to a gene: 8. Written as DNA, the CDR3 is TGTGCCAGCAGTTGGATAGCGGGAGTGGGGGAGACCCAGTACTTC. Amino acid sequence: CASSWIAGVGETQYF.

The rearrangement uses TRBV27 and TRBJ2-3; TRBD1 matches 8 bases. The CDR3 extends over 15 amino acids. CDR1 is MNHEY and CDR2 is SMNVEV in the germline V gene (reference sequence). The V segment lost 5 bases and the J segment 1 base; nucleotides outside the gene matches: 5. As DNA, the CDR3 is TGTGCCAGCAGTACCGGACAGGGAGGCACAGATACGCAGTATTTT. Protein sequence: CASSTGQGGTDTQYF.

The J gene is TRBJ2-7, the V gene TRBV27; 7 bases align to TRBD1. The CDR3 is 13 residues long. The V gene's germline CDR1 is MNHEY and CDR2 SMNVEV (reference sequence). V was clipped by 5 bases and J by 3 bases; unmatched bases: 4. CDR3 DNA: TGTGCCAGCAGTCGGACAGGTCTCTACGAGCAGTACTTC. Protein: CASSRTGLYEQYF.

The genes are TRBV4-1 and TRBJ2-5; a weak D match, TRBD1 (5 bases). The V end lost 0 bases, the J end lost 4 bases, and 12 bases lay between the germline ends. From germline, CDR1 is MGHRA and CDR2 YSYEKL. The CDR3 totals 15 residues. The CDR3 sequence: CASSQDGQGLETQYF. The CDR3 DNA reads TGCGCCAGCAGCCAAGATGGTCAGGGCCTAGAGACCCAGTACTTC.

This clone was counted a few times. CDR3 coding DNA: TGTGCCATCAGTTCGGGGGACGGCTACACCTTC. The encoded protein is CAISSGDGYTF. The V and J genes are TRBV10-3 and TRBJ1-2; D may be TRBD1 (5 bases). Looked up from germline, CDR1 is ENHRY and CDR2 is SYGVKD. The V end lost 5 bases, the J end lost 8 bases, and 9 bases lay between the germline ends. This CDR3 is built from 11 residues.

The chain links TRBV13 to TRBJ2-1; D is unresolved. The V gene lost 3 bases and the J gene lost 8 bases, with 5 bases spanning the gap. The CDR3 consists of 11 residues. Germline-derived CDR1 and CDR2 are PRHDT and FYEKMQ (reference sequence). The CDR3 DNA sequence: TGTGCCAGCAGCTTTACGGATGAGCAGTTCTTC. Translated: CASSFTDEQFF.

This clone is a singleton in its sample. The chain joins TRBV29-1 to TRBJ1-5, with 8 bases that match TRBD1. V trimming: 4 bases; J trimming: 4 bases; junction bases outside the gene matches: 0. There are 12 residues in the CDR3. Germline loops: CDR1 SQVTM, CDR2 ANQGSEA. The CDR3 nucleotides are TGCAGCGTTGGACAGGGGAATCAGCCCCAGCATTTT. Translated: CSVGQGNQPQHF.

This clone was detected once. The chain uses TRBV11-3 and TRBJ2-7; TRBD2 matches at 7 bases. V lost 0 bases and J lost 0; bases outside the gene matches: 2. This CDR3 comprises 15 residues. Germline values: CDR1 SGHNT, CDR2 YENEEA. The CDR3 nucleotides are TGTGCCAGCAGCTTAGAGGGGGGGAGCTCCTACGAGCAGTACTTC. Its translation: CASSLEGGSSYEQYF.

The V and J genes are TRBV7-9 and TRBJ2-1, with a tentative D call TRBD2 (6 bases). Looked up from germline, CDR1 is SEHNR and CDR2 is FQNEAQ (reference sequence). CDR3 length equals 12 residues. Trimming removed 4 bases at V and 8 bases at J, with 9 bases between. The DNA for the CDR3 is TGTGCCAGCAGCTCCAGGGAGGATGAGCAGTTCTTC. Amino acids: CASSSREDEQFF.